This entry features one T cell receptor beta chain sequence. As yet, its antigen is unknown. The data are from a study of T-cell reconstitution after alpha-beta-depleted transplantation in children. Findings of the study overall: The main origin of T-cell counts and diversity one year after transplant was newly produced T cells. It was reported that alpha-beta T cells came from several hundred expanded graft clones (about two months after transplant). In some patients, recipient T cells and intrathymic progenitors surviving conditioning explained high day-60 diversity.

Construction of the TCRbeta library involved unique molecular identifiers. One entry per CDR3 protein, called by TCRdb with MiXCR from the PCR reads. The sample lists approximately 1,000,000 distinct CDR3 sequences; roughly 29% were seen once. From germline, CDR1 is SGHDN and CDR2 FVKESK. Trimming removed 4 bases at V and 10 bases at J, with 12 bases between. The CDR3 spans 12 residues. V gene TRBV14 combines with J gene TRBJ2-3; D unclear. This TCR was recovered from a boy under two years old who had a stem cell transplant for SCID, so the T cells may come from the graft donor. The sequencing used PBMCs, mostly from graft donor cells, collected 360 days after TCRalphabeta/CD19-depleted stem cell transplant. The CDR3 bases are TGTGCCAGCAGCCTAACCCGGTTGGCGCAGTATTTT. This codes for CASSLTRLAQYF.